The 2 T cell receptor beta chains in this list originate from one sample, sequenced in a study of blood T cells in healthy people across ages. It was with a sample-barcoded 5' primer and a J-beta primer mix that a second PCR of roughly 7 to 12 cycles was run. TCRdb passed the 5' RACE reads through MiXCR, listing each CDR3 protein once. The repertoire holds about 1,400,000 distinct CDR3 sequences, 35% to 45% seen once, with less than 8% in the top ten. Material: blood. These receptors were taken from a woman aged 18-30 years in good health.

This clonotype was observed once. The CDR3: CASSQEGQGAVGSYEQYF. The DNA of the CDR3 is TGCGCCAGCAGCCAAGAGGGACAGGGGGCTGTGGGCTCCTACGAGCAGTACTTC. The gene calls are TRBV4-1 and TRBJ2-7; TRBD1 matches at 12 bases. The CDR3 is 18 amino acids. The germline CDR1 and CDR2 sequences are MGHRA and YSYEKL. Trimming removed 0 bases from V and 0 bases from J; junction bases left unmatched: 6.

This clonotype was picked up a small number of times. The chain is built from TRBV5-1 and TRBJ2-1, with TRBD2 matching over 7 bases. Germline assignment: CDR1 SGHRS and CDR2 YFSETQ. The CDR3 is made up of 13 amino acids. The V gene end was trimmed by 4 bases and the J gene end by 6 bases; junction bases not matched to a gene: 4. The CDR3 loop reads CASSGGLGNEQFF. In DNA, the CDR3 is TGCGCCAGCAGCGGAGGACTAGGCAATGAGCAGTTCTTC.